A few counts support the clone carrying this TCR beta chain. The sample is drawn from a study of T-cell memory formation after mild COVID-19. Overall study context: The study found TCR clusters largely donor specific.

TCRdb recomputed calls from the 5' RACE reads with MiXCR, one row per CDR3 protein. The sample includes 350,000 or so distinct CDR3 sequences, more than 20% seen only once; the top ten take approximately 12%. Trimming took off 2 bases at V and 6 bases at J, with 14 bases between the two ends. Germline CDR1 reads KGHSH; CDR2 reads LQKENI. The CDR3 length is 15 residues. The V and J genes are TRBV18 and TRBJ1-3; D is perhaps TRBD1 (5 bases). The TCR was taken from an adult woman who had mild COVID-19 (a few samples of this study predate the infection). Cell type and time point are not known. The sequenced sample consisted of PBMCs or a T cell subset sorted from them (not recorded which). The CDR3 sequence: CASSPGARKINTIYF. CDR3 coding DNA: TGTGCCAGCTCACCAGGGGCTCGGAAAATAAACACCATATATTTT.